This T cell receptor (beta chain) stems from a study of cytomegalovirus exposure and HLA in healthy donors (dated by TCRdb to the late 2010s). Some background on the complete study: An earlier analysis of 587 of the donors reported about 260 Gb of sequence data and 90 million to 120 million unique TCR beta sequences obtained from about 179 million T cells. An early release covering roughly 640 HLA-typed donors comprised about 290 gigabases of sequencing data and about 90 million unique TCR sequences. Of the 300 to 500 genotyped donors, roughly 76% were placed in the genetic ancestry cluster associated with self-reported Caucasian donors. The aim of the study was to test whether cataloging public T cell receptors could identify signatures of past pathogen exposure. Using immunosequencing, the study profiled T cell repertoires from around 670 subjects and related those repertoires to cytomegalovirus serostatus. In addition to the first cohort of about 650 subjects, a separate validation cohort of around 110 different subjects was used. The study combined high-throughput TCR immunosequencing, statistical association of individual TCRs with disease status, and machine learning to predict cytomegalovirus infection status. A later analysis re-analyzed previously published TCR beta repertoires from 650 to 800 donors and added high-resolution HLA genotyping to study TCR occurrence patterns. Rather than using new phenotypic data, the later analysis identified candidate immune exposures from TCR beta sequences and from how often those sequences occurred across donors. In an earlier analysis of a few hundred of the donors, high-throughput TCR beta sequencing was used to judge whether each TCR beta V gene segment behaved as functional or pseudogenic. Donor age, sex, ethnicity and CMV serostatus were collected together with the repertoire data. In a later genetic analysis, genome-wide SNP genotypes for about 65% of the roughly 700 donors were used, and that subset was treated as a discovery cohort. Every discovery cohort repertoire had been produced on one sequencing platform. Class I and class II HLA loci were covered by the typing at four-digit resolution. Typing coverage varied by locus: about 620-630 donors for A, B, C, DRB1 and DQB1; more than 500 for DQA1; about 570 for DPA1; roughly 450 for DPB1. About 5 DR-DQ haplotypes were handled as single units for association and clustering, since linkage in the cohort was strong. Across about 380 genotyped donors of the cohort, an average of approximately 200,000 unique TCR beta nucleotide sequences per donor were sequenced, and around 20% of those sequences were non-productive. Overall results and qualifications from the work: Sequencing depth was assumed to be roughly uniform across donors in the presence/absence analyses, though that assumption may not hold. Because HLA typing was unavailable for some donors at each locus, only the typed subset was used in association tests. A later analysis found that most CMV-associated TCR beta chains appeared HLA-restricted, with HLA associations seemingly driven largely by CMV exposure. The authors suggested that the approach could potentially be generalized to other disease states and immunological phenotypes. A later analysis reported that several top co-occurrence clusters appeared linked to parvovirus B19, influenza, CMV and Epstein-Barr virus. When HLA alleles, especially DR and DQ, strongly co-occurred, attributing TCR associations to individual alleles was difficult. Immune exposure information for the cohort was limited to CMV serostatus. The classifier was reported to diagnose cytomegalovirus status with high specificity and sensitivity in both the original and validation cohorts. A later genetic analysis reported fewer N-insertions in productive TCRs among donors in an Asian-associated ancestry cluster than the approximately 670-donor mean. A group of highly shared sequence variants was considered likely to be a technical artifact of the sequencing pipeline. According to a later analysis, TCR association rates differed among HLA loci, with DRB1 alleles showing the most associated TCRs and HLA-C alleles showing the fewest. A later analysis found that HLA-associated TCR beta chains were more clonally expanded and had lower generation probabilities than equally common non-associated chains. Specific HLA alleles were associated with roughly 17,000 TCR beta sequences at a false discovery rate of 0.05 in a later analysis. The earlier analysis of 587 of the donors excluded seventeen rarely observed V segments, including chromosome 9 orphons, because counts were too low. While some public TCRs were present in many individuals, most TCR sequences turned up only very rarely across donors. In this cohort, only TCR beta chains were sequenced, and detectable features were limited by the absence of alpha or paired-chain data. In vitro tests confirmed that a few of the cytomegalovirus-associated TCR beta chains recognize cytomegalovirus antigens. Correlated functional status among segregating V segments might be attributable to linkage disequilibrium, but an unknown experimental factor could not be ruled out. Broadly in line with IMGT annotations, most TCR beta V segments showed up in productive rearrangements about 87% or about 30% of the time in an earlier analysis of several hundred of the donors. A further reported finding was that TCR beta sequences accurately predicted the HLA-A and HLA-B alleles for most subjects in the first cohort. The study gave a list of under 200 TCR beta chains associated with cytomegalovirus. A later genetic analysis associated a missense DCLRE1C variant with V-gene and J-gene trimming of TCR beta chains, and an independent cohort replicated the association.

Receptor amplification or capture employed the immunoSEQ multiplex PCR assay. For the multiplex PCR, a mixture combining 60 forward primers for TCR Vbeta segments and 13 reverse primers for TCR Jbeta segments was used. A multiplex PCR assay on genomic DNA amplified the CDR3 region of rearranged TCR beta genes. On the Illumina HiSeq System, the amplified TCR beta libraries were sequenced as 87-base-pair reads. The original methods were these. A later analysis counted some 74 million unique TCR beta chains across the 650 to 800 repertoires, and around 12 million of these chains were shared by at least two donors. Raw reads were error-corrected and collapsed into unique sequences with a nearest-neighbor algorithm that merged closely related sequences to remove PCR and sequencing errors. CDR3 sequences were aligned to IMGT reference sequences to assign V, D and J gene segments. For a sequence to be retained, a match of at least six nucleotides to both a V gene segment and a J gene segment was required. Rearrangements were called productive when the CDR3 lacked stop codons and stayed in frame with V and J; all others were non-productive. CDR3 was defined according to IMGT convention as the region running from the second conserved V-encoded cysteine to the conserved J-encoded phenylalanine. Sequences without an unambiguous match to a single V gene segment were excluded from the earlier analysis of about 640 of the donors. An earlier analysis of 500 to 600 of the donors classified V segments as functional when productive rearrangements were above 56.7% and as segregating when the standard deviation between donors was above 5%. A statistical classification framework was built for diagnosing cytomegalovirus status from the catalog of TCR beta chain sequences. In a later analysis, V and J genes were assigned by comparing TCR nucleotide sequences against IMGT/GENE-DB human TR gene sequences. A later analysis assigned CDR3 sequences and most-parsimonious VDJ recombination scenarios with the TCRdist pipeline. In a later analysis, every TCR beta chain was defined by the combination of its CDR3 amino acid sequence and its V-gene family, and reads without a unique V-gene family were dropped. To address suspected cross-contamination and a sequencing artifact, a later analysis removed 592 highly shared, low-generation-probability nucleotide sequences. In a later analysis, a clonal expansion index was calculated for each public chain from normalized within-repertoire ranks of inferred template counts. Generation probabilities in a later analysis came from a VDJ recombination model fitted to out-of-frame rearrangements, and those results were checked against IGoR. A later analysis scored TCR-TCR, TCR-HLA and TCR-CMV co-occurrence with hypergeometric tests, applying a repertoire-size bias correction to TCR pairs. A later analysis estimated false discovery rates by permuting HLA or CMV assignments 20 times. A later analysis grouped co-occurring TCRs with DBSCAN, adding TCRdist sequence similarity when clustering within HLA-allele-positive subsets. For co-occurrence clustering, repertoires with fewer than 30,000 or more than 120,000 public chains were excluded, along with 4 to 6 repertoires with anomalous nucleotide sharing. Held by TCRdb, this immuneACCESS table contains in-frame sequences only and omits some clones. Under half of the omission traces to an unresolved V gene where checked; the cause of the rest is unknown. V, J and clone size reflect that table, while D and trimming were determined from the DNA. The sample contains about 120,000 clones, around 87% of them found a single time. Around 1.9% of the sample comes from the top ten.

The cohort was made up of under 800 healthy bone marrow donors. At the time of sampling, every cohort member was nominally healthy, though immune exposures that went unrecorded were likely present. The donor tested CMV seronegative, placing the donor among the approximately 400 seronegative members of the cohort. Each donor provided a peripheral blood sample, and peripheral blood mononuclear cells were used for TCR beta sequencing. The Qiagen DNeasy Blood Extraction Kit was used to extract genomic DNA from the blood cell samples. As concerns this clone: The antigen it binds to is not known. Qualities for individual bases were not recorded, and no much larger clone is one base off.

The sample taken for sequencing was PBMCs. The receptor's source is a man between 40 and 49 years old in good health and CMV-seronegative.

The nucleotide sequence reads as follows: TGTGCCAGCAGCTTAGGACTGGGAGAGCCTGAAGCTTTCTTT. The encoded protein is CASSLGLGEPEAFF. This receptor chain uses TRBV4-2 and TRBJ1-1, with the D gene call left open. CDR1 is given as LGHNA and CDR2 as YNFKEQ, both from the germline V gene. Reading from cysteine to phenylalanine, the CDR3 counts 14 amino acids. Only the CDR3 DNA is retained, 42 bases long and in frame from the first base. V is pared back by 5 bases and J by 6 bases, with 16 bases lying between the germline termini.